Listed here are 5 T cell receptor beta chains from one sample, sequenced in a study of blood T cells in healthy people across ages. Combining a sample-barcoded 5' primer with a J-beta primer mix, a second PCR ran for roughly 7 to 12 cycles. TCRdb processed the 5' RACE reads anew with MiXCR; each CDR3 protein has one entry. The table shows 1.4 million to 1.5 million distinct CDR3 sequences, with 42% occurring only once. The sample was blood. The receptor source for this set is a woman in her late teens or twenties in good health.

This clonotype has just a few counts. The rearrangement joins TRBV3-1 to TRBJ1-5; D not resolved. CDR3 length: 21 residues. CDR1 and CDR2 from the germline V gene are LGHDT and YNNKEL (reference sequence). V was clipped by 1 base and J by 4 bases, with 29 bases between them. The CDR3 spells CASSQGGLSGVGGVPNQPQHF. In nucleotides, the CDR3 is TGTGCCAGCAGCCAAGGTGGCTTGTCCGGGGTTGGAGGTGTTCCTAATCAGCCCCAGCATTTT.

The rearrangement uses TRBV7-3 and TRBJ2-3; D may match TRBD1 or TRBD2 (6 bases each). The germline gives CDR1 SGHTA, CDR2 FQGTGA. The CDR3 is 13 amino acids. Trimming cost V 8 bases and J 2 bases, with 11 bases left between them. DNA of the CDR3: TGTGCCAGCCGCCGGGGGCCCACAGATACGCAGTATTTT. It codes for CASRRGPTDTQYF.

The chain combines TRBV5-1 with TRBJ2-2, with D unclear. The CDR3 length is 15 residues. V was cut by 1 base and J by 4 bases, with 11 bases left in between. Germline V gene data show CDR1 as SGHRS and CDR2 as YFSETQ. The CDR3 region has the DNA TGCGCCAGCAGCTTGATTATGGCTTCCACCGGGGAGCTGTTTTTT. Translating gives CASSLIMASTGELFF.

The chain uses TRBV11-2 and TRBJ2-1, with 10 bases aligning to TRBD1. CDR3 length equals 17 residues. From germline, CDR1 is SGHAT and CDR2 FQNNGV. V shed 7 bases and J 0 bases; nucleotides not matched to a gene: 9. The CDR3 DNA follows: TGTGCCAGCATGGGACAGGGGCCCCAGAGCTCCTACAATGAGCAGTTCTTC. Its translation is CASMGQGPQSSYNEQFF.

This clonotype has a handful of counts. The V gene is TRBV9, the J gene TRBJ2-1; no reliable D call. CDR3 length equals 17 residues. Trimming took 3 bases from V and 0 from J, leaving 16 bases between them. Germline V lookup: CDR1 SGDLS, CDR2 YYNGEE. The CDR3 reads CASSALLDGHSYNEQFF. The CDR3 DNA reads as TGTGCCAGCAGCGCACTCCTGGACGGCCACTCCTACAATGAGCAGTTCTTC.